The rows below give T cell receptor beta chains drawn from one sample of a study of blood T cell repertoires in COVID-19. Here immunoSEQ multiplex PCR was the method, and the copy in TCRdb shows in-frame clones only, minus some. The data hold 100,000 to 150,000 clones, with 70% to 85% observed a single time. The sample consisted of peripheral blood. The receptor source for this set is a woman aged 80 or older with acute or convalescent COVID-19. CDR3s include the opening cysteine and the closing phenylalanine or tryptophan. Fields, in order: J gene, D gene, clone size, V gene, CDR3 DNA, CDR3 protein. The D gene is left open where the match is weak. Size values are once, few and many counts, or a class for expanded clones, and some rows have none.

>TRBJ1-2|TRBD1|-|TRBV6-2/TRBV6-3
TGTGCCAGCAGTCGCCTACAGGGGGCCGATGGCTACACCTTC
CASSRLQGADGYTF
>TRBJ2-2|TRBD2|-|TRBV5-1
TGCGCCAGCAGCTTAGCGGGGGCCACTTACACCGGGGAGCTGTTTTTT
CASSLAGATYTGELFF
>TRBJ2-7|TRBD1|-|TRBV7-6
TGTGCCAGCAGCTTAGCCCCGACAGGGGCGGGCTACGAGCAGTACTTC
CASSLAPTGAGYEQYF
>TRBJ1-6|-|-|TRBV3-1/TRBV3-2
TGTGCCAGCAGCCGCGTCACAGGTACAAGCTCCTATAATTCACCCCTCCACTTT
CASSRVTGTSSYNSPLHF
>TRBJ1-1|TRBD1|-|TRBV29-1
TGCAGCGTTGAAGGGGGACAGGGCGACACTGAAGCTTTCTTT
CSVEGGQGDTEAFF
>TRBJ1-3|-|-|TRBV29-1
TGCAGCGCACGGTCCCACTCTGGAAACACCATATATTTT
CSARSHSGNTIYF
>TRBJ2-7|-|-|TRBV3-1/TRBV3-2
TGTGCCAGCAGCCAAGATCCGGGTAGCTACGAGCAGTACTTC
CASSQDPGSYEQYF
>TRBJ2-1|-|-|TRBV15
TGTGCCACCAGCGGGGGGACCGCCAATGAGCAGTTCTTC
CATSGGTANEQFF
>TRBJ1-4|-|-|TRBV12-5
TGTGCTAGTGGTTTGGTAGTACAGGCGAAAAATGAAAAACTGTTTTTT
CASGLVVQAKNEKLFF
>TRBJ1-4|-|-|TRBV30
TGTGCCTGGAGTGTTCTTCCGGGGGAAAAACTGTTTTTT
CAWSVLPGEKLFF
>TRBJ2-3|TRBD2|-|TRBV6-2/TRBV6-3
TGTGCCAGCAGTTACCAACATAGCGGGAGAGGGGAAATTCCCACAGATACGCAGTATTTT
CASSYQHSGRGEIPTDTQYF
>TRBJ2-2|TRBD2|few|TRBV11-2
TGTGCCAGCAGCGATGGACTAGCGGGGTTGCGAGCGAACACCGGGGAGCTGTTTTTT
CASSDGLAGLRANTGELFF
>TRBJ1-5|-|-|TRBV9
TGTGCCAGCGGAGGTGATAACAATCAGCCCCAGCATTTT
CASGGDNNQPQHF
>TRBJ2-3|-|-|TRBV27
TGTGCCAGCAGTCCCGGACTCGTTGCAGATACGCAGTATTTT
CASSPGLVADTQYF
>TRBJ1-4|TRBD1|-|TRBV25-1
TGTGCCAGCAGTGGGGGACAGGGGGCGCCTAATGAAAAACTGTTTTTT
CASSGGQGAPNEKLFF